The entry below describes one TCR beta chain. The CDR3 consists of 13 residues. J was trimmed by 10 bases and V by 7 bases; bases with no gene match: 11. The sample is drawn from a study of molecular identifiers for immune sequencing clone quantification. Whole-study context: Naive CD8 RNA (20,000 or 100,000 cells) was divided into five aliquots, with four sequenced.

A single record per CDR3 protein comes from TCRdb applying MiXCR to the PCR reads. This table holds 490,000 or so distinct CDR3 sequences, 25% found once. The naive CD8 libraries originated from between roughly 18,000 and 1,100,000 sorted cells and drew on 10%, 30% or 50% RNA. A CD8+CD4-CCR7+CD45RA+ gate was used to sort naive CD8 T cells. This TCR was recovered from a human donor in good health. Some libraries in this study had Jurkat cell RNA spiked in. Sequenced input: naive CD8+ T cells from blood, with Jurkat cell RNA spiked in. The subset denotes: FACS-sorted CD8+CD4-CCR7+CD45RA+ naive T cells. The genes are TRBV12-3 or TRBV12-4 and TRBJ2-3; the match to TRBD2 covers 7 bases. For the CDR3, the DNA is TGTGCCAGCACCCTTCTGGGGACTACCTCGCAGTATTTT. Protein: CASTLLGTTSQYF.